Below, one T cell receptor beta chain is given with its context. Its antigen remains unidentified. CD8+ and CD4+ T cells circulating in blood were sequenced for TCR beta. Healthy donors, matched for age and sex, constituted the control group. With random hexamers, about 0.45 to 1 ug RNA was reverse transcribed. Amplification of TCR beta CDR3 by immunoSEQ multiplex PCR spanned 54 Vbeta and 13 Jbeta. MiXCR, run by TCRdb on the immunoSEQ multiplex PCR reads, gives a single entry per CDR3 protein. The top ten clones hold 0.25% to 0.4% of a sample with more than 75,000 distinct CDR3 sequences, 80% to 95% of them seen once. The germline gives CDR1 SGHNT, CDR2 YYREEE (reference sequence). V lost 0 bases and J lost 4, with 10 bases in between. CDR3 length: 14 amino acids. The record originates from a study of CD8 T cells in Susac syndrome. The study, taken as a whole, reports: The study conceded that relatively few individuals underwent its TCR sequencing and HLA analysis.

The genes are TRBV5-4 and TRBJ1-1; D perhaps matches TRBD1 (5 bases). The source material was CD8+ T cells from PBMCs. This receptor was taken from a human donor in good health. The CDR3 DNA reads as TGTGCCAGCAGCTTGGGGGGGGTCGGCACTGAAGCTTTCTTT. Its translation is CASSLGGVGTEAFF.